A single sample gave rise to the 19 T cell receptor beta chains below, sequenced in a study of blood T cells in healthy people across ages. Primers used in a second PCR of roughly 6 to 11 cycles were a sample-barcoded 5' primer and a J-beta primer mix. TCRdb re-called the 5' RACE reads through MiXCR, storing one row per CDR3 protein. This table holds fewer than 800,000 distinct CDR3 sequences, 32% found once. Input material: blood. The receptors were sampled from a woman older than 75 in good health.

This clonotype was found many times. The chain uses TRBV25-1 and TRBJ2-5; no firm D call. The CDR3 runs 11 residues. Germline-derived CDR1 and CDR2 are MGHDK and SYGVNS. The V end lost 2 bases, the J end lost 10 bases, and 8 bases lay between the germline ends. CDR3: CASSERTGQYF. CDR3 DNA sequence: TGTGCCAGCAGTGAAAGGACGGGCCAGTACTTC.

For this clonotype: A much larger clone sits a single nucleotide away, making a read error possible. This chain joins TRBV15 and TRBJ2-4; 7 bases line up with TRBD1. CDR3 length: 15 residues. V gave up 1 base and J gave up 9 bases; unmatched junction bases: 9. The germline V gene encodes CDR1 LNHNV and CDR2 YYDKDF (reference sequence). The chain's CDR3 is CATSRGGGDCGIQYF. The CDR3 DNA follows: TGTGCCACCAGCAGAGGAGGGGGCGATTGTGGCATTCAGTACTTC.

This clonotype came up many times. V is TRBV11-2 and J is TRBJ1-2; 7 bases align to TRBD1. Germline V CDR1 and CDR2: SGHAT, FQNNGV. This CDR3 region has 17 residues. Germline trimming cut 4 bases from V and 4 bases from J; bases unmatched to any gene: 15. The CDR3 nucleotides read TGTGCCAGCAGCTCACCCAGCGGCAGGGGGAATTTCTATGGCTACACCTTC. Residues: CASSSPSGRGNFYGYTF.

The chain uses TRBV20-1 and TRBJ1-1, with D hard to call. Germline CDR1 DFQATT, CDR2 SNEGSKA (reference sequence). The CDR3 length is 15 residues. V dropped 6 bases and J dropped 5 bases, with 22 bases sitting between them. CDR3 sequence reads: CSAFPPTRAGTEAFF. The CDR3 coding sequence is TGCAGTGCCTTCCCCCCGACACGGGCGGGAACTGAAGCTTTCTTT.

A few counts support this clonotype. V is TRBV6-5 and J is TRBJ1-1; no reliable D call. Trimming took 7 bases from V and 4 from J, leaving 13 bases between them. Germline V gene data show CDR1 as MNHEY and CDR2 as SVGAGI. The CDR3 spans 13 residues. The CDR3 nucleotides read TGTGCCAGCACTTTTCAGTGGGGCACTGAAGCTTTCTTT. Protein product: CASTFQWGTEAFF.

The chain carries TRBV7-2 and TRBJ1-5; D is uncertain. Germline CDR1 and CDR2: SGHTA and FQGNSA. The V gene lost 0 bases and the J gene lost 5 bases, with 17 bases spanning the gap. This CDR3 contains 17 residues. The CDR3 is CASSLAPRGYTYQPQHF. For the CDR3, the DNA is TGTGCCAGCAGCTTAGCCCCGCGGGGATACACTTATCAGCCCCAGCATTTT.

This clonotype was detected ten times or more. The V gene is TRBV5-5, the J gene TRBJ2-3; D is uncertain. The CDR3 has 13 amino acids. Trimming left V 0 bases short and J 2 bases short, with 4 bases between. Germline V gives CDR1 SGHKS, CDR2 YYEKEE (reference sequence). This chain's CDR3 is CASSLAATDTQYF. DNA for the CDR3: TGTGCCAGCAGCTTGGCGGCCACAGATACGCAGTATTTT.

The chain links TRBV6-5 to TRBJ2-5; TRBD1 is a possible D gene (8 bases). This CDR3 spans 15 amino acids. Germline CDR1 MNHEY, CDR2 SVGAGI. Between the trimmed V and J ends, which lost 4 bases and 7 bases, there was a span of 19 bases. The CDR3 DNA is TGTGCCAGCAGTTTCCGGACAGGGTCGGGAGGGACCCAGTACTTC. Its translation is CASSFRTGSGGTQYF.

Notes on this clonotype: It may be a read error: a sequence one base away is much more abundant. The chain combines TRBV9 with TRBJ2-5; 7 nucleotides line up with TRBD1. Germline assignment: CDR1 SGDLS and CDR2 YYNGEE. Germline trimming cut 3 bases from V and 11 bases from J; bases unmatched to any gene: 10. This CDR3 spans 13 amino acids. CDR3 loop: CASSGGTDNEQYF. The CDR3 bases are TGTGCCAGCAGCGGAGGGACAGACAATGAGCAGTACTTC.

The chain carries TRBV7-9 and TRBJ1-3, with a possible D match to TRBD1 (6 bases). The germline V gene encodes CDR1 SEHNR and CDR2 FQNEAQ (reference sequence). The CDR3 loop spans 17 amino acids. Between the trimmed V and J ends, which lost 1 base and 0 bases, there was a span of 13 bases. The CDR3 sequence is CASSLGLGHLSGNTIYF. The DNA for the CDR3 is TGTGCCAGCAGCTTAGGGCTGGGACACCTCTCTGGAAACACCATATATTTT. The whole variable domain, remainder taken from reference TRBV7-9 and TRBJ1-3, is DTGVSQNPRHKITKRGQNVTFRCDPISEHNRLYWYRQTLGQGPEFLTYFQNEAQLEKSRLLSDRFSAERPKGSFSTLEIQRTEQGDSAMYLCASSLGLGHLSGNTIYFGEGSWLTVV.

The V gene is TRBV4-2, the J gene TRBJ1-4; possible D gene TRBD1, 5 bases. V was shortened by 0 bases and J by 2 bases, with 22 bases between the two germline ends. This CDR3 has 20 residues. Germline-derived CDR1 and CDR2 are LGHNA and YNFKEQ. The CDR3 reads CASSQDPVLSEGFTNEKLFF. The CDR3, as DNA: TGTGCCAGCAGCCAAGATCCCGTCCTCTCCGAGGGGTTCACTAATGAAAAACTGTTTTTT.

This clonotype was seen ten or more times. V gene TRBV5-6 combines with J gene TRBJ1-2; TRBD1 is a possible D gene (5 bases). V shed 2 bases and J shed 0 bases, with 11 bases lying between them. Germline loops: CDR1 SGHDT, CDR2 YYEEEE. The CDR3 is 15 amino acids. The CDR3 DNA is TGTGCCAGCAGCTTTCTGGGGGTAACTAACTATGGCTACACCTTC. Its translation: CASSFLGVTNYGYTF.

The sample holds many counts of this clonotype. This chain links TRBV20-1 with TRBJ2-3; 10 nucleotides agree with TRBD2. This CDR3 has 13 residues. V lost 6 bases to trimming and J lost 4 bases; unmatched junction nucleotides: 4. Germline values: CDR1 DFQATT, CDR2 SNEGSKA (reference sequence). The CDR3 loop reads CSAQRGGADTQYF. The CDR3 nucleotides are TGCAGTGCCCAGCGGGGGGGGGCAGATACGCAGTATTTT.

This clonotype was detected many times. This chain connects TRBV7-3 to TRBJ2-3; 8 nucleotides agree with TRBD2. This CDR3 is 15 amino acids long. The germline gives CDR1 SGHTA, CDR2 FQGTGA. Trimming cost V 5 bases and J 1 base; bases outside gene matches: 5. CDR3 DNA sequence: TGTGCCAGCAGCCCACGGGGGGGTGGCACAGATACGCAGTATTTT. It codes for CASSPRGGGTDTQYF.

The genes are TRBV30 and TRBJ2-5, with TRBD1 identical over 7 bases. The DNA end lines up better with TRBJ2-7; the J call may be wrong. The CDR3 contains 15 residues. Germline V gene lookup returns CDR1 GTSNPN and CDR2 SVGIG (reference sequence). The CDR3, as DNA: TGTGCCTGGAGTCCACCCCGGGCAGGGGGCTACGAGCAGTACTTC. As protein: CAWSPPRAGGYEQYF.

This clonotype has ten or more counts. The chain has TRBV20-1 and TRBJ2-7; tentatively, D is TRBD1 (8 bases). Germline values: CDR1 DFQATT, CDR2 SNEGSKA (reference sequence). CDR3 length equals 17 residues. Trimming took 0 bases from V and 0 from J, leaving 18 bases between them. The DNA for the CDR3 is TGCAGTGCTAGAGAGGATCGGACAGGGAGGGCCTCCTACGAGCAGTACTTC. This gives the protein CSAREDRTGRASYEQYF.

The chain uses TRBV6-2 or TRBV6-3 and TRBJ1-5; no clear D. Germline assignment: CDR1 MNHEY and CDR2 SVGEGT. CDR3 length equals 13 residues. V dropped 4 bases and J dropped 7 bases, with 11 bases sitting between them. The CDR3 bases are TGTGCCAGCAGTTCAGGTTCGCACCAGCCCCAGCATTTT. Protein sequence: CASSSGSHQPQHF.

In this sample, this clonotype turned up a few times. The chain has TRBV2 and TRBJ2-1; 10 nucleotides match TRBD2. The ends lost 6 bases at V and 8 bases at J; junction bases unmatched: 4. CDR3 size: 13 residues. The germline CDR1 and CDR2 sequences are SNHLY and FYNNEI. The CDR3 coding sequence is TGTGCCAGCAGAGCTAGCGGGGGTCATGAGCAGTTCTTC. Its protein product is CASRASGGHEQFF. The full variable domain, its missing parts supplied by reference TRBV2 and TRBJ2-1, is EPEVTQTPSHQVTQMGQEVILRCVPISNHLYFYWYRQILGQKVEFLVSFYNNEISEKSEIFDDQFSVERPDGSNFTLKIRSTKLEDSAMYFCASRASGGHEQFFGPGTRLTVL.

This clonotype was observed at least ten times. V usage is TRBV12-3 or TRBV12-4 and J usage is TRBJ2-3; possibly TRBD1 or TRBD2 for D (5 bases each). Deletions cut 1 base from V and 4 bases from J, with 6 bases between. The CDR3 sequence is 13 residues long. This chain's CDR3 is CASSLGGSDTQYF. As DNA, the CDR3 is TGTGCCAGCAGTTTAGGGGGGTCAGATACGCAGTATTTT.